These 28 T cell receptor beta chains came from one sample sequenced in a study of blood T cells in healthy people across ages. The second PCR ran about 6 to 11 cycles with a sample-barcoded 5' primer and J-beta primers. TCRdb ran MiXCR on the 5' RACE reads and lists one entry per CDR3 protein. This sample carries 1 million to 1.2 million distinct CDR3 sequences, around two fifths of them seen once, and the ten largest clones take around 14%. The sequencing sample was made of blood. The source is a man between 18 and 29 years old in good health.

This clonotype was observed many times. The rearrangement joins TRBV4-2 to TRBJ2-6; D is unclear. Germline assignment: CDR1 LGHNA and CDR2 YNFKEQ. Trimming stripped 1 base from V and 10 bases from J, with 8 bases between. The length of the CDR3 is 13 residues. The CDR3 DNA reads TGTGCCAGCAGCCAAGTTGAGTTTAACGTCCTGACTTTC. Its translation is CASSQVEFNVLTF.

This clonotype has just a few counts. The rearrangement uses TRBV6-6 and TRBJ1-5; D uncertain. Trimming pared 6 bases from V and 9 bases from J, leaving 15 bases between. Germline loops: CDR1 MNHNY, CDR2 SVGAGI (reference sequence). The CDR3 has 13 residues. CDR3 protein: CASRQEHPRPQHF. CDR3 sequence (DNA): TGTGCCAGCAGACAAGAACATCCTCGGCCCCAGCATTTT.

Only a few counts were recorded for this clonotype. The CDR3 reads CSAIALTAVELFF. CDR3 bases: TGCAGTGCCATAGCCTTAACGGCGGTAGAACTGTTTTTT. The chain uses TRBV20-1 and TRBJ1-4; D not certain. The CDR3 runs 13 residues. Germline V gives CDR1 DFQATT, CDR2 SNEGSKA (reference sequence). Trimming left V 6 bases short and J 12 bases short, with 20 bases between.

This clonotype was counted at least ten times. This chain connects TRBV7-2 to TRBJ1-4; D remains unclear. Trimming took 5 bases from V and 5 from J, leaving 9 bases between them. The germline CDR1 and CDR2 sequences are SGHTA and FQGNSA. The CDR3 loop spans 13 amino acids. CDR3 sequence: CASSPGPNEKLFF. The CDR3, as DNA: TGTGCCAGCAGCCCTGGCCCAAATGAAAAACTGTTTTTT. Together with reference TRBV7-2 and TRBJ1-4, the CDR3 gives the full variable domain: GAGVSQSPSNKVTEKGKDVELRCDPISGHTALYWYRQSLGQGLEFLIYFQGNSAPDKSGLPSDRFSAERTGGSVSTLTIQRTQQEDSAVYLCASSPGPNEKLFFGSGTQLSVL.

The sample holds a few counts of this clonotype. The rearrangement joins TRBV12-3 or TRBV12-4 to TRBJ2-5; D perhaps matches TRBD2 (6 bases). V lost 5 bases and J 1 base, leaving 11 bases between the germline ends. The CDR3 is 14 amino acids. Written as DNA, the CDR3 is TGTGCCAGCAGTGCTGGGGGGATCCAAGAGACCCAGTACTTC. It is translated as CASSAGGIQETQYF.

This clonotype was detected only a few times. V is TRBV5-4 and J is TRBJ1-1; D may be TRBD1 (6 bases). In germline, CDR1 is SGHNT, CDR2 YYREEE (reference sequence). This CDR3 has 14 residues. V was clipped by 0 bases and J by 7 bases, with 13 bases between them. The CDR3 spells CASSLGPGQNEAFF. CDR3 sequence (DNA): TGTGCCAGCAGCTTGGGACCCGGACAGAATGAAGCTTTCTTT.

DNA for the CDR3: TGCAGTGCTAGACCGGGACTAGCGGGGGGCCCCACACCTCAAGAGACCCAGTACTTC. Its protein product is CSARPGLAGGPTPQETQYF. This rearrangement joins TRBV20-1 to TRBJ2-5, with 15 bases identical to TRBD2. This CDR3 has 19 amino acids. V was clipped by 2 bases and J by 2 bases; unmatched bases: 12. CDR1 DFQATT and CDR2 SNEGSKA come from the germline V gene (reference sequence).

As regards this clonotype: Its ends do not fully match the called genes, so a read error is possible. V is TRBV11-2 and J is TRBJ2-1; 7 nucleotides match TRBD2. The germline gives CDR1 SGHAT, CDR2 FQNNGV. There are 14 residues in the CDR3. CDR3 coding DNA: TGTGCCAGCAGCGTAGAGCGGGACCACAATGAGCAGTTCTTC. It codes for CASSVERDHNEQFF.

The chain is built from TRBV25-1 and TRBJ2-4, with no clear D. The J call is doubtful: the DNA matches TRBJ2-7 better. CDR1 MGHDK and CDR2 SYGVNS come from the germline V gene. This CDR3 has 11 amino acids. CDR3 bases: TGTGCCAGCAGTAAGGAGTACGAGCAGTACTTC. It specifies CASSKEYEQYF.

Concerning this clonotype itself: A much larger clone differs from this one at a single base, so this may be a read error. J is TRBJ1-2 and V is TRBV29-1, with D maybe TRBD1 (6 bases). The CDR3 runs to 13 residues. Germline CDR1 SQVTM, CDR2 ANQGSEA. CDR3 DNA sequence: TGCAGCGTTGACCTCGTCCAGGGGTATGGCAACACCTTC. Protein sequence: CSVDLVQGYGNTF.

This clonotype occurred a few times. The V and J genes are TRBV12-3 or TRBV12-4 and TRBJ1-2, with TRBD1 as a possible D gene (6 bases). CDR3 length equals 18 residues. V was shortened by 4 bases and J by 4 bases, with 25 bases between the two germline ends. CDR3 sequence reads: CASSYSSGSTGSFYGYTF. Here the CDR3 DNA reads TGTGCCAGCAGTTACTCTTCGGGGTCAACAGGGTCCTTCTATGGCTACACCTTC.

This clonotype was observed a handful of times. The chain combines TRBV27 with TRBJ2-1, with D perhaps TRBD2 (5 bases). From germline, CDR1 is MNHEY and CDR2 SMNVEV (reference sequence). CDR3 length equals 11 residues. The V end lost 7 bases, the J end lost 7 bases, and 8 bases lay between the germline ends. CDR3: CASNRGNEQFF. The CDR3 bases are TGTGCCAGCAACCGGGGTAATGAGCAGTTCTTC.

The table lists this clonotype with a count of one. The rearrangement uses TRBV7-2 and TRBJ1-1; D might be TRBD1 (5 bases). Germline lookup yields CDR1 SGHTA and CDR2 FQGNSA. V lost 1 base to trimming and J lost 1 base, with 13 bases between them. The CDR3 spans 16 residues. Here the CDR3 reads CASSLVGSRGNTEAFF. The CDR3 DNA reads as TGTGCCAGCAGCTTAGTGGGGTCGAGGGGGAACACTGAAGCTTTCTTT.

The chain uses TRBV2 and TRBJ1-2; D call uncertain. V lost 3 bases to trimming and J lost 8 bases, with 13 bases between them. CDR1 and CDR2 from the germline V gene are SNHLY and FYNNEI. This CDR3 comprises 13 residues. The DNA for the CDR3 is TGTGCCAGCAGTGAGATGGGCAAAGGGGGCTACACCTTC. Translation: CASSEMGKGGYTF.

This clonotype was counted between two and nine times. This chain's CDR3 is CASSLEGGRNYGYTF. The DNA for the CDR3 is TGTGCCAGCAGCTTAGAGGGCGGGAGAAACTATGGCTACACCTTC. The rearrangement uses TRBV7-2 and TRBJ1-2; no clear D. The CDR3 sequence is 15 residues long. The V gene lost 1 base and the J gene lost 2 bases, with 11 bases spanning the gap. Germline assignment: CDR1 SGHTA and CDR2 FQGNSA. The variable domain in full, with the rest retrieved from reference TRBV7-2 and TRBJ1-2, is GAGVSQSPSNKVTEKGKDVELRCDPISGHTALYWYRQSLGQGLEFLIYFQGNSAPDKSGLPSDRFSAERTGGSVSTLTIQRTQQEDSAVYLCASSLEGGRNYGYTFGSGTRLTVV.

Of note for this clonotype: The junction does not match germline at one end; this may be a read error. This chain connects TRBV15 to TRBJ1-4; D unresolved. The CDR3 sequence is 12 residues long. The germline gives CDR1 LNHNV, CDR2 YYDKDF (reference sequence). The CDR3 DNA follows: TGTGCCACCGGCAGAGATCAAGAAAAACTGTTTTTT. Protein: CATGRDQEKLFF. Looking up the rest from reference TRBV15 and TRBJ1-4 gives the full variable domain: DAMVIQNPRYQVTQFGKPVTLSCSQTLNHNVMYWYQQKSSQAPKLLFHYYDKDFNNEADTPDNFQSRRPNTSFCFLDIRSPGLGDTAMYLCATGRDQEKLFFGSGTQLSVL.

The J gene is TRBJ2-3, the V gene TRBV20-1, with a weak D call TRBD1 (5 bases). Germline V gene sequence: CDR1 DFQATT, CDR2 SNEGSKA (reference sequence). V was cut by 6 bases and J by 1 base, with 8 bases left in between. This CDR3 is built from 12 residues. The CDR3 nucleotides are TGCAGTGCCGACAGAGGCACAGATACGCAGTATTTT. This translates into CSADRGTDTQYF.

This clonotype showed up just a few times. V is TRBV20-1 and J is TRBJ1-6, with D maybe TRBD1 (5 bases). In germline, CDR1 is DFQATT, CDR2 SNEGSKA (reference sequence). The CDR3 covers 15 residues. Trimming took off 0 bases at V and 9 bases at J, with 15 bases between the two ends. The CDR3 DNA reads TGCAGTGCTAGAGACGTCCGGGACCGCATTTCACCCCTCCACTTT. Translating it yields CSARDVRDRISPLHF.

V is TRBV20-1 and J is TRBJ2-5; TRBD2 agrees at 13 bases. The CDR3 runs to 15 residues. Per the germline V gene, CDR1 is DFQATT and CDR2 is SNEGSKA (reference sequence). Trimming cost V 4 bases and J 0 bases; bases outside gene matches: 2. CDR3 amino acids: CSATGTSGDQETQYF. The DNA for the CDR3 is TGCAGTGCTACAGGGACTAGCGGGGACCAAGAGACCCAGTACTTC.

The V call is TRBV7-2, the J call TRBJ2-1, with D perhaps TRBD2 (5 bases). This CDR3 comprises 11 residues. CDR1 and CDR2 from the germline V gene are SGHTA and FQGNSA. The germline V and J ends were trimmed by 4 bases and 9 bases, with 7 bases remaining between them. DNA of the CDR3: TGTGCCAGCAGCTCCCGGGGTGAGCAGTTCTTC. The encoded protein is CASSSRGEQFF.

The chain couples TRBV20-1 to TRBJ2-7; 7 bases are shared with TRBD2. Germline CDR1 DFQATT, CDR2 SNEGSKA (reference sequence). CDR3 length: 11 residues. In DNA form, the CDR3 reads TGCAGCGTAGCGGGTTCCCGGGAGCAGTACTTC. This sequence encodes CSVAGSREQYF.

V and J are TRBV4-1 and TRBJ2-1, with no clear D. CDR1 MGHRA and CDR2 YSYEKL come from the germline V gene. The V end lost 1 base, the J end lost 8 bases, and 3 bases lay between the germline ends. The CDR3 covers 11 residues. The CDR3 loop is CASSQGDEQFF. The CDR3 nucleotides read TGCGCCAGCAGCCAAGGAGATGAGCAGTTCTTC.

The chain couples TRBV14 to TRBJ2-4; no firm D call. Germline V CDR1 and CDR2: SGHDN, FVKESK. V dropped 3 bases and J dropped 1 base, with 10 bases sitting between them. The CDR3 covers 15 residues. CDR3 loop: CASSHRPLAKNIQYF. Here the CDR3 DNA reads TGTGCCAGCAGCCACAGACCCCTCGCCAAAAACATTCAGTACTTC.

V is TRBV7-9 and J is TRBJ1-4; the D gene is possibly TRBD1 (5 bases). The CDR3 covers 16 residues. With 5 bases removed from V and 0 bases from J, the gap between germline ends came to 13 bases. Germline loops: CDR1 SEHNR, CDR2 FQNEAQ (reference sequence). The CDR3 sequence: CASSPPRGATNEKLFF. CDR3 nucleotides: TGTGCCAGCAGCCCCCCCCGGGGGGCAACTAATGAAAAACTGTTTTTT.

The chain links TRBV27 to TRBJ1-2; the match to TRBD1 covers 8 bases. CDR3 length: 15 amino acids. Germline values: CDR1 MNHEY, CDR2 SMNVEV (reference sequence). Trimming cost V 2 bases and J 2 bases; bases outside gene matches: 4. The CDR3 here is CASSLTRQGNYGYTF. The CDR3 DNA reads TGTGCCAGCAGTTTAACCCGACAGGGGAACTATGGCTACACCTTC.

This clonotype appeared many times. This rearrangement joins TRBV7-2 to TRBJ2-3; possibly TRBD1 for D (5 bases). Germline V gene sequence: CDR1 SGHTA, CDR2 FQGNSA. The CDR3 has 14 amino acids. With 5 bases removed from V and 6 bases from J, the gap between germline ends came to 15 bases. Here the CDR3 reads CASSLVGEEDTQYF. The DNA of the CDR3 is TGTGCCAGCAGCCTGGTAGGGGAAGAGGATACGCAGTATTTT.

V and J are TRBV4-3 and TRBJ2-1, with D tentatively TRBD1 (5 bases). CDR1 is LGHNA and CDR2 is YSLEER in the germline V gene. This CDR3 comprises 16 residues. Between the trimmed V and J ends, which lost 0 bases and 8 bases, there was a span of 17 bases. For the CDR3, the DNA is TGCGCCAGCAGCCAAGATAGGGGCTTACCTTGGGATGAGCAGTTCTTC. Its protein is CASSQDRGLPWDEQFF.

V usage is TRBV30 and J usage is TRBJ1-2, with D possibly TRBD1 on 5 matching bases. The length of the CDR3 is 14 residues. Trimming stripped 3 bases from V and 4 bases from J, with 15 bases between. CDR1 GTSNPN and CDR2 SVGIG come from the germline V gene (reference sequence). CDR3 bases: TGTGCCTGGAGCCAGGGAGCTCCTGTCTATGGCTACACCTTC. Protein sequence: CAWSQGAPVYGYTF.